A selection of T cell receptor beta chains follows, all from one sample in a study of T cells in localized non-small cell lung cancer. Only in-frame clones appear in the TCRdb table, and some are missing; sequencing was by immunoSEQ multiplex PCR. The data contain just under 30,000 clones, 80% to 90% of them seen just once; the ten biggest clones take up 10%. Sequences were derived from peripheral blood, sampled before any cancer treatment. The receptor source for this set is a woman aged 35 to 70 with stage I lung adenocarcinoma. Both conserved end residues are part of each CDR3. Each record gives: D gene, V gene, J gene, CDR3 length, CDR3 DNA, CDR3 protein. The D gene is left open where the match is weak.

d_call: -; v_call: TRBV9; j_call: TRBJ2-2; cdr3_length: 15; cdr3_nt: TGTGCCAGCAGCGTAGCGGGGTCGAACACCGGGGAGCTGTTTTTT; cdr3_aa: CASSVAGSNTGELFF
d_call: -; v_call: TRBV7-2; j_call: TRBJ1-2; cdr3_length: 18; cdr3_nt: TGTGCCAGCAGCTTAGCAGGGGGTCGGTTCTCGAGAGGTTATGGCTACACCTTC; cdr3_aa: CASSLAGGRFSRGYGYTF
d_call: -; v_call: TRBV5-1; j_call: TRBJ1-1; cdr3_length: 15; cdr3_nt: TGCGCCAGCAGCTTAGACAGGCCAGGGGTAACTGAAGCTTTCTTT; cdr3_aa: CASSLDRPGVTEAFF
d_call: -; v_call: TRBV5-6; j_call: TRBJ1-1; cdr3_length: 14; cdr3_nt: TGTGCCAGCAGCTCGGGACTCATGAACACTGAAGCTTTCTTT; cdr3_aa: CASSSGLMNTEAFF
d_call: TRBD1; v_call: TRBV6-6; j_call: TRBJ1-1; cdr3_length: 15; cdr3_nt: TGTGCCAGCAGTCCCCCCCCGGGACAGGGCACTGAAGCTTTCTTT; cdr3_aa: CASSPPPGQGTEAFF
d_call: -; v_call: TRBV6-5; j_call: TRBJ1-1; cdr3_length: 12; cdr3_nt: TGTGCCAGCACCTCCTCGGGGCTTGAAGCTTTCTTT; cdr3_aa: CASTSSGLEAFF
d_call: -; v_call: TRBV5-1; j_call: TRBJ2-5; cdr3_length: 13; cdr3_nt: TGCGCCAGCAGCACCTTATTACGGGAGACCCAGTACTTC; cdr3_aa: CASSTLLRETQYF
d_call: -; v_call: TRBV21-1; j_call: TRBJ2-1; cdr3_length: 16; cdr3_nt: TGTGCCAGCAGCGCTCGTTGGAGTCTAAAATACAATGAGCAGTTCTTC; cdr3_aa: CASSARWSLKYNEQFF
d_call: -; v_call: TRBV6-6; j_call: TRBJ2-5; cdr3_length: 14; cdr3_nt: TGTGCCAGCAGTTACTCAGGCAGACAAGAGACCCAGTACTTC; cdr3_aa: CASSYSGRQETQYF
d_call: TRBD2; v_call: TRBV7-2; j_call: TRBJ2-5; cdr3_length: 15; cdr3_nt: TGTGCCAGCAGCTTCCAGCGGGGGGGCCGGGAGACCCAGTACTTC; cdr3_aa: CASSFQRGGRETQYF
d_call: -; v_call: TRBV27; j_call: TRBJ1-2; cdr3_length: 15; cdr3_nt: TGTGCCAGCAGTAGCTTGGGGGCGGCTAACTATGGCTACACCTTC; cdr3_aa: CASSSLGAANYGYTF
d_call: TRBD1; v_call: TRBV28; j_call: TRBJ1-4; cdr3_length: 15; cdr3_nt: TGTGCCAGCAGCTCCCCGGGACAGGGGAATGAAAAACTGTTTTTT; cdr3_aa: CASSSPGQGNEKLFF